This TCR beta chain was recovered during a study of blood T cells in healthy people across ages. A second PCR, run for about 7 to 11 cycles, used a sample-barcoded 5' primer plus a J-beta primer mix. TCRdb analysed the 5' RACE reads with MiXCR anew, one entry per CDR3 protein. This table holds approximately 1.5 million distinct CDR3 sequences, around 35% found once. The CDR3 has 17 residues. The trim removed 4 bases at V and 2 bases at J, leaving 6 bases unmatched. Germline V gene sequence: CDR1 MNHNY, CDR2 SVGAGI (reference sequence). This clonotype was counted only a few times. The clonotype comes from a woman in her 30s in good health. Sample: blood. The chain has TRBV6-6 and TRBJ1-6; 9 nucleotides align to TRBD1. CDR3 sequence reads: CASSSRQGDAYNSPLHF. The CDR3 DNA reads TGTGCCAGCAGTTCCCGACAGGGGGACGCCTATAATTCACCCCTCCACTTT.